Below are 24 T cell receptor beta chains sequenced from a single sample in a study of shared clonotypes between healthy human individuals. Assay used: immunoSEQ multiplex PCR; TCRdb lists only in-frame clones, some missing. The sample contains over a million clones, approximately 98% of which appear only once. Sequencing was done on a sample of naive CD4+ T cells sorted from blood. Subset reported: CD45RA+ positively selected. These receptors all come from a man under 40 in good health.

A note on this clone: Different DNA sequences within this sample yield the same CDR3. The chain uses TRBV5-1 and TRBJ2-5; D gene ambiguous. V was shortened by 1 base and J by 5 bases, with 9 bases between the two germline ends. The CDR3 loop spans 13 amino acids. Germline V gene lookup returns CDR1 SGHRS and CDR2 YFSETQ. CDR3 in DNA: TGCGCCAGCAGCTTGATCGGATCGGAGACCCAGTACTTC. This sequence encodes CASSLIGSETQYF. Based on the CDR3 plus reference TRBV5-1 and TRBJ2-5, the full variable domain is KAGVTQTPRYLIKTRGQQVTLSCSPISGHRSVSWYQQTPGQGLQFLFEYFSETQRNKGNFPGRFSGRQFSNSRSEMNVSTLELGDSALYLCASSLIGSETQYFGPGTRLLVL.

V is TRBV7-3 and J is TRBJ2-7; 9 nucleotides line up with TRBD2. The CDR3 spans 16 residues. Germline V CDR1 and CDR2: SGHTA, FQGTGA. V lost 2 bases, J lost 2 bases, and 7 bases stayed unmatched. CDR3 nucleotide sequence: TGTGCCAGCAGCTTAGGGCCGGCTAGCGGGACCTACGAGCAGTACTTC. This encodes CASSLGPASGTYEQYF.

This sequence joins TRBV10-3 and TRBJ1-5; 9 positions match TRBD1. The CDR3 loop spans 14 amino acids. Germline lookup yields CDR1 ENHRY and CDR2 SYGVKD. Germline trimming cut 8 bases from V and 6 bases from J; bases unmatched to any gene: 8. CDR3 protein: CAISGDRVVQPQHF. The CDR3, as DNA: TGTGCCATCTCTGGGGACAGGGTTGTTCAGCCCCAGCATTTT.

CDR3 sequence: CASMKQGGQPQHF. The CDR3, as DNA: TGCGCCAGCATGAAACAGGGTGGGCAGCCCCAGCATTTT. This sequence joins TRBV10-2 and TRBJ1-5; possibly TRBD1 for D (6 bases). V was clipped by 7 bases and J by 7 bases, with 14 bases between them. CDR1 WSHSY and CDR2 SAAADI come from the germline V gene. CDR3 length: 13 amino acids.

The chain carries TRBV29-1 and TRBJ2-5, with a weak D call TRBD1 (7 bases). V was cut by 2 bases and J by 4 bases, with 14 bases left in between. From germline, CDR1 is SQVTM and CDR2 ANQGSEA. The CDR3 consists of 14 residues. CDR3: CSVEPGAGGETQYF. The CDR3 nucleotides read TGCAGCGTTGAACCGGGGGCAGGGGGAGAGACCCAGTACTTC.

The J gene is TRBJ1-3, the V gene TRBV5-1; D gene uncertain. The ends were cut back, 5 bases at V and 5 bases at J, with 11 bases in the middle. The CDR3 is 13 residues long. Germline lookup yields CDR1 SGHRS and CDR2 YFSETQ. The CDR3 nucleotides are TGCGCCAGCAGAGAAGGTGAACGAAACACCATATATTTT. Protein: CASREGERNTIYF.

The rearrangement joins TRBV6-6 to TRBJ2-2; the D is unclear. This CDR3 is built from 15 residues. Germline-derived CDR1 and CDR2 are MNHNY and SVGAGI (reference sequence). V lost 6 bases and J 6 bases, leaving 17 bases between the germline ends. The CDR3 DNA reads as TGTGCCAGCAGAGATTCGACCGGGTTGGCCGGGGAGCTGTTTTTT. Encoded protein: CASRDSTGLAGELFF.

V gene TRBV5-1 combines with J gene TRBJ1-1, with 9 bases aligning to TRBD1. V shed 4 bases, J shed 3 bases, and the junction held 4 bases outside the gene matches. CDR1 and CDR2 (germline): SGHRS, YFSETQ. The length of the CDR3 is 14 residues. CDR3: CASSPGTGYTEAFF. The CDR3 DNA reads TGCGCCAGCAGCCCCGGGACAGGGTACACTGAAGCTTTCTTT.

This sequence joins TRBV5-5 and TRBJ2-7; TRBD2 might be the D (5 bases). V gave up 4 bases and J gave up 3 bases, with 11 bases separating them. Germline loops: CDR1 SGHKS, CDR2 YYEKEE (reference sequence). The CDR3 loop spans 13 amino acids. The CDR3 nucleotides are TGTGCCAGCAGCACGGGATTATTCTACGAGCAGTACTTC. Protein: CASSTGLFYEQYF.

The gene calls are TRBV19 and TRBJ1-3; D is undetermined. CDR3 length: 13 amino acids. Deletions cut 3 bases from V and 8 bases from J, with 11 bases between. From germline, CDR1 is LNHDA and CDR2 SQIVND (reference sequence). DNA of the CDR3: TGTGCCAGTAGTATCGCAGGAGGACACACCATATATTTT. Translation gives CASSIAGGHTIYF.

This chain links TRBV27 with TRBJ2-3; unclear D gene. With 6 bases removed from V and 6 bases from J, the gap between germline ends came to 16 bases. Looked up from germline, CDR1 is MNHEY and CDR2 is SMNVEV (reference sequence). The CDR3 length is 14 residues. The CDR3, as DNA: TGTGCCAGCAGCCCAAGTGCGTTGGGGGATACGCAGTATTTT. This sequence encodes CASSPSALGDTQYF.

The rearrangement uses TRBV5-6 and TRBJ2-7; D is perhaps TRBD1 (5 bases). The CDR3 is 16 residues long. CDR1 is SGHDT, CDR2 YYEEEE, per germline. The germline V and J ends were trimmed by 1 base and 2 bases, with 16 bases remaining between them. CDR3: CASSLFKYGHTYEQYF. In DNA, the CDR3 is TGTGCCAGCAGCTTGTTTAAGTACGGACATACCTACGAGCAGTACTTC.

V gene TRBV18 combines with J gene TRBJ2-7, with 15 nucleotides matching TRBD2. With V trimmed by 6 bases and J by 12 bases, 9 bases remained unmatched. Germline assignment: CDR1 KGHSH and CDR2 LQKENI. CDR3 size: 14 residues. The CDR3 coding sequence is TGTGCCAGCTCCCCAGGACTAGCGGGAGGGCCGCTGTACTTC. It codes for CASSPGLAGGPLYF.

The chain carries TRBV5-1 and TRBJ2-7; D may be TRBD1 (5 bases). Germline V gene sequence: CDR1 SGHRS, CDR2 YFSETQ. Trimming took off 4 bases at V and 5 bases at J, with 19 bases between the two ends. The CDR3 totals 15 residues. CDR3 in amino acids: CASSSLVAGSHEQYF. The DNA of the CDR3 is TGCGCCAGCAGCAGCTTGGTTGCAGGGTCCCACGAGCAGTACTTC.

The chain links TRBV10-1 to TRBJ2-7; D might be TRBD1 or TRBD2, each matching 5 bases. V gave up 7 bases and J gave up 7 bases, with 11 bases separating them. The CDR3 is made up of 11 amino acids. Germline V lookup: CDR1 WNHNN, CDR2 SYGVQD (reference sequence). The CDR3 nucleotides are TGCGCCAGCAATAGGGGACGGGAGCAGTACTTC. Translating gives CASNRGREQYF.

Regarding this clone: The junction departs from the called germline gene at one end, perhaps through a read error. This chain uses TRBV6-4 with TRBJ2-5; D may be TRBD1 or TRBD2 (5 bases each). The CDR3 contains 12 residues. Germline values: CDR1 MRHNA, CDR2 SNTAGT. The CDR3 nucleotides are TGTGCAAGCATTCCTAGGGGAGAGATCCAGTACTTC. Protein product: CASIPRGEIQYF.

This clone was recorded only once. The chain carries TRBV5-1 and TRBJ2-5; TRBD1 aligns across 7 bases. CDR1 SGHRS and CDR2 YFSETQ come from the germline V gene. V was pared by 3 bases and J by 0 bases, with 5 bases of the junction left unmatched. The CDR3 extends over 15 amino acids. Here the CDR3 reads CASSSPGGNQETQYF. The DNA for the CDR3 is TGCGCCAGCAGCTCTCCAGGGGGAAACCAAGAGACCCAGTACTTC.

The rearrangement links TRBV5-5 to TRBJ2-1; TRBD1 agrees at 7 bases. V shed 4 bases and J 4 bases; nucleotides not matched to a gene: 14. The CDR3 is made up of 17 amino acids. CDR1 SGHKS and CDR2 YYEKEE come from the germline V gene (reference sequence). CDR3 nucleotides: TGTGCCAGCAGCCCAGGACAGGCTCAAGGGCCGTACAATGAGCAGTTCTTC. Protein product: CASSPGQAQGPYNEQFF.

The chain couples TRBV5-1 to TRBJ2-7; 11 bases map to TRBD2. This CDR3 spans 18 amino acids. The J segment lost 4 bases and the V segment lost 0 bases, leaving 12 bases of the junction unmatched. The germline gives CDR1 SGHRS, CDR2 YFSETQ. CDR3: CASSLVGSGRVVGYEQYF. The DNA of the CDR3 is TGCGCCAGCAGCTTGGTTGGTAGCGGGAGGGTGGTTGGTTACGAGCAGTACTTC.

This clone was seen once. The rearrangement joins TRBV18 to TRBJ2-3; TRBD1 matches 7 bases. Per germline, CDR1 KGHSH and CDR2 LQKENI. V was pared by 3 bases and J by 4 bases, with 10 bases of the junction left unmatched. CDR3 length: 16 amino acids. CDR3 sequence reads: CASSPLAGGESDTQYF. The CDR3 DNA reads TGTGCCAGCTCACCGTTGGCAGGGGGTGAATCAGATACGCAGTATTTT.

The rearrangement joins TRBV28 to TRBJ2-1; TRBD2 aligns across 9 bases. The CDR3 totals 17 residues. V trimming: 8 bases; J trimming: 4 bases; junction bases outside the gene matches: 15. Looked up from germline, CDR1 is MDHEN and CDR2 is SYDVKM. The CDR3 here is CASSTPISGGLYNEQFF. The CDR3 region has the DNA TGTGCCAGCTCGACCCCTATTAGCGGGGGCTTATACAATGAGCAGTTCTTC. The variable domain in full, completed from reference TRBV28 and TRBJ2-1, reads DVKVTQSSRYLVKRTGEKVFLECVQDMDHENMFWYRQDPGLGLRLIYFSYDVKMKEKGDIPEGYSVSREKKERFSLILESASTNQTSMYLCASSTPISGGLYNEQFFGPGTRLTVL.

V and J are TRBV30 and TRBJ2-7; the D is unclear. V was trimmed by 0 bases and J by 4 bases, leaving 4 bases between them. This CDR3 is 11 amino acids long. The V gene's germline CDR1 is GTSNPN and CDR2 SVGIG (reference sequence). CDR3 sequence: CAWSVQYEQYF. The CDR3 nucleotides are TGTGCCTGGAGTGTACAGTACGAGCAGTACTTC.

This chain uses TRBV15 with TRBJ2-7; D not resolved. Per the germline V gene, CDR1 is LNHNV and CDR2 is YYDKDF (reference sequence). This CDR3 has 11 residues. The V end lost 8 bases, the J end lost 2 bases, and 7 bases lay between the germline ends. CDR3 coding DNA: TGTGCCACCCAAGGAGCCTACGAGCAGTACTTC. Translation gives CATQGAYEQYF.

In DNA, the CDR3 is TGCGCCAGCAGCCAAGGGAACACTCCGTCCTACGAGCAGTACTTC. Translated: CASSQGNTPSYEQYF. This rearrangement joins TRBV4-1 to TRBJ2-7, with D unresolved. CDR1 and CDR2 (germline): MGHRA, YSYEKL. CDR3 length: 15 amino acids. V lost 1 base to trimming and J lost 1 base, with 11 bases between them.